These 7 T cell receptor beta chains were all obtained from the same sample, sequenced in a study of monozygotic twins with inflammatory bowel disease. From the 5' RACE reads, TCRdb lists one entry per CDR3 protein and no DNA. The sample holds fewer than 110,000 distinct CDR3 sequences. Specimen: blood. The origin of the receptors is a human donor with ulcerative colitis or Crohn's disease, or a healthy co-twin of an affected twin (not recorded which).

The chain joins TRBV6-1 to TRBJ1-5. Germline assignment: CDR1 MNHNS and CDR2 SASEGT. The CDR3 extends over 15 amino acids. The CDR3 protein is CASSEAGSLNQPQHF.

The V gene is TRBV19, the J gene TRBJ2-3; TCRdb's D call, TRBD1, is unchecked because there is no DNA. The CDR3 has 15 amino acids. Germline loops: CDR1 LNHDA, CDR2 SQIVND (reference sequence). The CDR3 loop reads CASKPGGRGTDTQYF. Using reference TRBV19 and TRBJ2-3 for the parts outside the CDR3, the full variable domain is DGGITQSPKYLFRKEGQNVTLSCEQNLNHDAMYWYRQDPGQGLRLIYYSQIVNDFQKGDIAEGYSVSREKKESFPLTVTSAQKNPTAFYLCASKPGGRGTDTQYFGPGTRLTVL.

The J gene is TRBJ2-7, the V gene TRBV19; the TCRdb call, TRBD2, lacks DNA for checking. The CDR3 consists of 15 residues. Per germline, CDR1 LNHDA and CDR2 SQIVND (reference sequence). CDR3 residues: CASSTSGRGPYEQYF.

CDR3 protein: CASSQRQGTGYNEQFF. The rearrangement uses TRBV5-6 and TRBJ2-1; with no DNA, the TCRdb D assignment of TRBD1 cannot be verified. The germline V gene encodes CDR1 SGHDT and CDR2 YYEEEE. The CDR3 totals 16 residues.

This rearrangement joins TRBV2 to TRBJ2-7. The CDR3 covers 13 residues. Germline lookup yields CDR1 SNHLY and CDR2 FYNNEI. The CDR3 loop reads CASRDSFSYEQYF. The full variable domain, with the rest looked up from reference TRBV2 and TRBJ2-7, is EPEVTQTPSHQVTQMGQEVILRCVPISNHLYFYWYRQILGQKVEFLVSFYNNEISEKSEIFDDQFSVERPDGSNFTLKIRSTKLEDSAMYFCASRDSFSYEQYFGPGTRLTVT.

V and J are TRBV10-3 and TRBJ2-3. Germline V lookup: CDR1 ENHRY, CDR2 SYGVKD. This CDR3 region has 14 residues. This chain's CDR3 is CAISDADGTDTQYF.

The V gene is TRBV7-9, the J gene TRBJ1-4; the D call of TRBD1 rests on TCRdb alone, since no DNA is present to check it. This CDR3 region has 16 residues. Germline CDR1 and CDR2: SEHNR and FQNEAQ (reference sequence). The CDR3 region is CASSSGQQATNEKLFF.